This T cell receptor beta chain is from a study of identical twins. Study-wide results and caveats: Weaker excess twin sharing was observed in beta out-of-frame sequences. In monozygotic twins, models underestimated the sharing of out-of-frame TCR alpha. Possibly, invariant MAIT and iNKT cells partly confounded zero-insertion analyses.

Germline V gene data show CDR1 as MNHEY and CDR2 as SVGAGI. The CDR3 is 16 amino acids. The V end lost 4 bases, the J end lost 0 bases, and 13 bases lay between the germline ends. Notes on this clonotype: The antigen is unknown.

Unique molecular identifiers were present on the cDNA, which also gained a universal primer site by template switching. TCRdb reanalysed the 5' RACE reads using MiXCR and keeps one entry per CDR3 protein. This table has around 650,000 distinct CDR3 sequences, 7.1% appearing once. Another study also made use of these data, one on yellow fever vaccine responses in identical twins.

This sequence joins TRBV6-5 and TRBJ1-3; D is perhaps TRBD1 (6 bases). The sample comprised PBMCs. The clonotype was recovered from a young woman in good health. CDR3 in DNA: TGTGCCAGCAGTTCCCCTGGGACACCCTCTGGAAACACCATATATTTT. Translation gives CASSSPGTPSGNTIYF.